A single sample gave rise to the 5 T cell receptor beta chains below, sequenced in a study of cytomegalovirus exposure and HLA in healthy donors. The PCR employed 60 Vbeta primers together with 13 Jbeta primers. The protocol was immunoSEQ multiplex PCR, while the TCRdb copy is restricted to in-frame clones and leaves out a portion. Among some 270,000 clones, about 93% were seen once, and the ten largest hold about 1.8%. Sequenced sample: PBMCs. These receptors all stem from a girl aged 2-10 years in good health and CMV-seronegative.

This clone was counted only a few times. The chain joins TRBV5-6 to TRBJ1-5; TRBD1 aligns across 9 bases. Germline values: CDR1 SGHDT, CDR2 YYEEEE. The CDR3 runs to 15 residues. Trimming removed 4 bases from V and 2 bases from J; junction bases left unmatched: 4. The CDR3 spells CASSRTGVGNQPQHF. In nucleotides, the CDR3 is TGTGCCAGCAGCCGGACAGGGGTGGGCAATCAGCCCCAGCATTTT.

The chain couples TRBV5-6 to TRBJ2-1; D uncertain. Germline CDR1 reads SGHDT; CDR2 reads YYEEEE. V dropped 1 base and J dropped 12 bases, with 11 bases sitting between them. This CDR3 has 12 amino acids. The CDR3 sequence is CASSLSSSWQFF. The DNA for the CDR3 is TGTGCCAGCAGCTTGTCGAGCTCATGGCAGTTCTTC.

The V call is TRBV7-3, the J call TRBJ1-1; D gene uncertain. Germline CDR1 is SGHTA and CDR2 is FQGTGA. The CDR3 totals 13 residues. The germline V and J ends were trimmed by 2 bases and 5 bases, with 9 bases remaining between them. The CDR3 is CASSLHGGTEAFF. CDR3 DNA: TGTGCCAGCAGCTTACACGGCGGGACTGAAGCTTTCTTT.

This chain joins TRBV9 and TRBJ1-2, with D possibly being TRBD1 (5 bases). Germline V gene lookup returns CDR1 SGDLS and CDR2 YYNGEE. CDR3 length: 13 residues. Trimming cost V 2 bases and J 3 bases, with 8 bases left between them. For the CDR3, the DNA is TGTGCCAGCAGCGTCAAGACAGACTATGGCTACACCTTC. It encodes CASSVKTDYGYTF.

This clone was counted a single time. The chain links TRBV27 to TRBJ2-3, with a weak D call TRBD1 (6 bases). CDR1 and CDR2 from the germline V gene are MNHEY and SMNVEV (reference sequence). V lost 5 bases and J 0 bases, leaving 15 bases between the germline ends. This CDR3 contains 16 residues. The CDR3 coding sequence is TGTGCCAGCAGTCCGCAGGGGAGCTCAAGCACAGATACGCAGTATTTT. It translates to CASSPQGSSSTDTQYF.